The subject of this entry is one T cell receptor beta chain. The antigen is not known. These data originate in a study of T cells in localized non-small cell lung cancer. Study results and caveats: The study found T cell clonality highest in uninvolved adjacent lung, above tumor. Sequencing involved a lone tumor region, leaving heterogeneity possible. Longer survival (overall) was linked to higher T cell density in blood.

Sequenced by immunoSEQ multiplex PCR; TCRdb stores in-frame clones only, minus some. The profile shows just under 35,000 clones, about 91% of them singletons. Germline lookup yields CDR1 LGHNA and CDR2 YNFKEQ. V lost 0 bases and J lost 4; bases outside the gene matches: 11. The CDR3 extends over 18 amino acids. Specimen: peripheral blood mononuclear cells, collected before any cancer treatment. This receptor was taken from a female donor over 55 with stage II lung adenocarcinoma. This chain joins TRBV4-2 and TRBJ1-2, with 10 bases aligning to TRBD1. The CDR3 DNA follows: TGTGCCAGCAGCCAAGATCAAGAGGGACAGGGGTTTCCCTATGGCTACACCTTC. Its translation: CASSQDQEGQGFPYGYTF.